This T cell receptor (beta chain) was retrieved from a study of cytomegalovirus exposure and HLA in healthy donors. Study-wide results and limits: Whilst most TCR sequences proved rare, a subset of public TCRs occurred across many donors. A list of 150 or so TCR beta chains associated with cytomegalovirus was given. The classifier, whose performance was assessed in both the original and validation cohorts, reportedly diagnosed cytomegalovirus status with high specificity and sensitivity.

Assay: immunoSEQ multiplex PCR; the TCRdb copy retains only in-frame clones and omits some. The sample lists some 180,000 clones, roughly 81% occurring once. The germline V gene has CDR1 KGHSH and CDR2 LQKENI. This CDR3 contains 15 residues. The trim removed 3 bases at V and 4 bases at J, leaving 5 bases unmatched. The donors were in the approximately 120-subject validation cohort; that cohort was separate from the roughly 700-subject first cohort. To note about this clone: Antigen specificity is unknown.

This chain links TRBV18 with TRBJ1-1; 10 bases are a match to TRBD1. Source material: PBMCs. The sequence came from a woman younger than 45 in good health and CMV-seronegative. The CDR3, as DNA: TGTGCCAGCTCACCCTCTGGACAGGGGGGCACTGAAGCTTTCTTT. It is translated as CASSPSGQGGTEAFF.